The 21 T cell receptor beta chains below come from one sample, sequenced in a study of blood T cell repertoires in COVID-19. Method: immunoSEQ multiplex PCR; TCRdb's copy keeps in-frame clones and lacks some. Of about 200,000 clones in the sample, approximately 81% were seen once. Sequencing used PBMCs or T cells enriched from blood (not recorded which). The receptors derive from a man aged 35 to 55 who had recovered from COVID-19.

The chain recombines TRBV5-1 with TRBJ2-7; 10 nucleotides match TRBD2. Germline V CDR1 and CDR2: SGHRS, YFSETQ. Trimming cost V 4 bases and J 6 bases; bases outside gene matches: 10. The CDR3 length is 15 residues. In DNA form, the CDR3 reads TGCGCCAGCAGCCCATCAGCGGGAGGGCTGCGCGAGCAGTACTTC. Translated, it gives CASSPSAGGLREQYF.

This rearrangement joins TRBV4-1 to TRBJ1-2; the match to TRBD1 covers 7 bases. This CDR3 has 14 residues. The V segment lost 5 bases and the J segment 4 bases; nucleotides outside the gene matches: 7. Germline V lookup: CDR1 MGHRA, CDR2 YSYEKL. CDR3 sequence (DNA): TGCGCCAGCAGCGAAAACAGGGGCGGCTATGGCTACACCTTC. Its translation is CASSENRGGYGYTF.

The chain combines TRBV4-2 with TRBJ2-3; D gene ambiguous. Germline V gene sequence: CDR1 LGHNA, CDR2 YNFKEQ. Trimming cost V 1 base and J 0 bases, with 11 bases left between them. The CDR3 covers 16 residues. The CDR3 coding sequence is TGTGCCAGCAGCCAAGGAGGCCTTACTAGCACAGATACGCAGTATTTT. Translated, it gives CASSQGGLTSTDTQYF.

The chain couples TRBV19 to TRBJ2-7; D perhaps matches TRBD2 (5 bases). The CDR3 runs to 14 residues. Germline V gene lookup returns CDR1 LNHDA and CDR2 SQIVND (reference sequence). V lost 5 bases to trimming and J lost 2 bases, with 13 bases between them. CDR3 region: CASSQTGFPYEQYF. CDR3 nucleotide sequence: TGTGCCAGTAGTCAGACGGGATTCCCCTACGAGCAGTACTTC.

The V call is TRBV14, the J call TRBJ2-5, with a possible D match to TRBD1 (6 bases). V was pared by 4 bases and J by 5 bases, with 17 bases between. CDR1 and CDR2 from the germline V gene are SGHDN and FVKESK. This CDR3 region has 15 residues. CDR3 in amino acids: CASSPLAGEYETQYF. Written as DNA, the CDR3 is TGTGCCAGCAGCCCTCTTGCAGGGGAATACGAGACCCAGTACTTC.

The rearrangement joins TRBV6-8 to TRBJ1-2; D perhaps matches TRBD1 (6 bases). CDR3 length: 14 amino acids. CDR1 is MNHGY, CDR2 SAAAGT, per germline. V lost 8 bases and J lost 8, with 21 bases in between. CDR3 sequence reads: CASRRDTHVVGYTF. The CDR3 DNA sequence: TGTGCCAGCCGAAGGGACACCCATGTCGTGGGCTACACCTTC.

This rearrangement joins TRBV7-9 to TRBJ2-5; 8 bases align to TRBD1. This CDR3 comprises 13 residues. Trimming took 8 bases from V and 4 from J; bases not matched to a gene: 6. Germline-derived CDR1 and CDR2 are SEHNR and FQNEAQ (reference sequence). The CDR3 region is CASQPGGVETQYF. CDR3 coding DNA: TGTGCCAGCCAGCCAGGGGGCGTAGAGACCCAGTACTTC. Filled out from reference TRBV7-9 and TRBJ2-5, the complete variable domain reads DTGVSQNPRHKITKRGQNVTFRCDPISEHNRLYWYRQTLGQGPEFLTYFQNEAQLEKSRLLSDRFSAERPKGSFSTLEIQRTEQGDSAMYLCASQPGGVETQYFGPGTRLLVL.

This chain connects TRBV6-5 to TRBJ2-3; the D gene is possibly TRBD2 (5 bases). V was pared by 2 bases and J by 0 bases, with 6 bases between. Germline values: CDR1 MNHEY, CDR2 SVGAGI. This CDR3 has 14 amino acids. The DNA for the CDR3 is TGTGCCAGCAGTTACGGCGGGAGCACAGATACGCAGTATTTT. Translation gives CASSYGGSTDTQYF.

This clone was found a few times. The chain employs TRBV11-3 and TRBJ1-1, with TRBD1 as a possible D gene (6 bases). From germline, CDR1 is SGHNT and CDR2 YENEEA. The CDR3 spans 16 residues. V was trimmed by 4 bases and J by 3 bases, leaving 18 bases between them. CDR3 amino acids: CASSSGGGGGDTEAFF. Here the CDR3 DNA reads TGTGCCAGCAGCTCCGGGGGGGGCGGAGGGGACACTGAAGCTTTCTTT.

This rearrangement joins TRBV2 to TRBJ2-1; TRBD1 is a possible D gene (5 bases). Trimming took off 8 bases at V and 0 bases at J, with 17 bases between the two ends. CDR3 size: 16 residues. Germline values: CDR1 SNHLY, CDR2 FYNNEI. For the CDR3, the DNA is TGTGCCAGCCGAACCACGACAGACAGCTCCTACAATGAGCAGTTCTTC. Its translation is CASRTTTDSSYNEQFF.

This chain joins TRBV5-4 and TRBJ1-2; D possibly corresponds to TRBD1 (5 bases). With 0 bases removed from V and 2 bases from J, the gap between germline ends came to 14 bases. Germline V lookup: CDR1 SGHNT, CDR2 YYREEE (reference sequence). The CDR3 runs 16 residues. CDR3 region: CASSLGAPGGNYGYTF. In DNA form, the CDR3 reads TGTGCCAGCAGCTTGGGGGCCCCCGGGGGAAACTATGGCTACACCTTC.

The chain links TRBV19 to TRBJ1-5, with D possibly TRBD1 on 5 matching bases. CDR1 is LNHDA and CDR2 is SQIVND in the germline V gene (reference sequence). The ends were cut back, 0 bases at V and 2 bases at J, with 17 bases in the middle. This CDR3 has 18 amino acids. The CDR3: CASSIDPGGYGRNQPQHF. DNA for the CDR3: TGTGCCAGTAGTATAGACCCGGGGGGGTATGGACGCAATCAGCCCCAGCATTTT.

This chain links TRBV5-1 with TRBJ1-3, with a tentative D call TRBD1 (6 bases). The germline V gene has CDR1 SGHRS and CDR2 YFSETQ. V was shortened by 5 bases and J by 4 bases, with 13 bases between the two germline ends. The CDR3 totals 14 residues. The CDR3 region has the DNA TGCGCCAGCAGTTCCGGACAGTTCGGAAACACCATATATTTT. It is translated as CASSSGQFGNTIYF. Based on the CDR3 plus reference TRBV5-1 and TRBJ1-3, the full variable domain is KAGVTQTPRYLIKTRGQQVTLSCSPISGHRSVSWYQQTPGQGLQFLFEYFSETQRNKGNFPGRFSGRQFSNSRSEMNVSTLELGDSALYLCASSSGQFGNTIYFGEGSWLTVV.

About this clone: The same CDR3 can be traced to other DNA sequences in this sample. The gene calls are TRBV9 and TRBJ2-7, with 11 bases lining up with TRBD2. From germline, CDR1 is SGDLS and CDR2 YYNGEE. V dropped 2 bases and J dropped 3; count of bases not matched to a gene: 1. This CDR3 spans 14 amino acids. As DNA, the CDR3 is TGTGCCAGCAGCGTCACTAGCGGGAGCTACGAGCAGTACTTC. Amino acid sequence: CASSVTSGSYEQYF. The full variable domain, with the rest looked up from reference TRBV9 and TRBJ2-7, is DSGVTQTPKHLITATGQRVTLRCSPRSGDLSVYWYQQSLDQGLQFLIQYYNGEERAKGNILERFSAQQFPDLHSELNLSSLELGDSALYFCASSVTSGSYEQYFGPGTRLTVT.

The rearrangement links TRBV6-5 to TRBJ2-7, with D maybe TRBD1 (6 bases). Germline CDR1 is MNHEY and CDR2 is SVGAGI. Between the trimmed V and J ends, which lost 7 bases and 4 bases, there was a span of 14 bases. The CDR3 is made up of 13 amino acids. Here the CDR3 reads CASKGDPYYEQYF. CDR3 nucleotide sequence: TGTGCCAGCAAGGGGGACCCATATTACGAGCAGTACTTC.

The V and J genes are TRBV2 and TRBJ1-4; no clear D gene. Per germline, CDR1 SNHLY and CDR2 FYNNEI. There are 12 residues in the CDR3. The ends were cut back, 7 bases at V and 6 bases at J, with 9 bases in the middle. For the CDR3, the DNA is TGTGCCAGCAACGGACTGGATGAAAAACTGTTTTTT. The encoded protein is CASNGLDEKLFF. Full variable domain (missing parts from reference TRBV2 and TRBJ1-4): EPEVTQTPSHQVTQMGQEVILRCVPISNHLYFYWYRQILGQKVEFLVSFYNNEISEKSEIFDDQFSVERPDGSNFTLKIRSTKLEDSAMYFCASNGLDEKLFFGSGTQLSVL.

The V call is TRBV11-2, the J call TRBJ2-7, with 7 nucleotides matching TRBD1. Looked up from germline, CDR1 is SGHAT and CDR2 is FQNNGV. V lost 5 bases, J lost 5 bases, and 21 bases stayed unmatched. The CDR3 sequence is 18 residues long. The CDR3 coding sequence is TGTGCCAGCAGCCACTTCCCCCAAATGACAGGGTTGAAGGACGAGCAGTACTTC. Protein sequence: CASSHFPQMTGLKDEQYF.

CDR3 region: CASSSGTSEGETQYF. CDR3 sequence (DNA): TGCGCCAGCAGCTCAGGGACTAGTGAGGGAGAGACCCAGTACTTC. This chain links TRBV5-1 with TRBJ2-5, with TRBD2 matching over 8 bases. Germline CDR1 SGHRS, CDR2 YFSETQ. V was pared by 3 bases and J by 4 bases, with 8 bases of the junction left unmatched. This CDR3 comprises 15 residues.

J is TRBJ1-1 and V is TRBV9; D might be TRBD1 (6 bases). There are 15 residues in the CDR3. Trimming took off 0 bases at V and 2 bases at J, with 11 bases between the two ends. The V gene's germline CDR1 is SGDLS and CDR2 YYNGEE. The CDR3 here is CASSVDSGDNTEAFF. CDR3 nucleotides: TGTGCCAGCAGCGTAGATTCAGGGGATAACACTGAAGCTTTCTTT. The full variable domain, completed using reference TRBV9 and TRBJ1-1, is DSGVTQTPKHLITATGQRVTLRCSPRSGDLSVYWYQQSLDQGLQFLIQYYNGEERAKGNILERFSAQQFPDLHSELNLSSLELGDSALYFCASSVDSGDNTEAFFGQGTRLTVV.

CDR3 bases: TGTGCCAGCTCACCCCCCCTAGCGGGAGGAAACAATGAGCAGTTCTTC. Protein: CASSPPLAGGNNEQFF. This sequence joins TRBV18 and TRBJ2-1, with 11 nucleotides matching TRBD2. The CDR3 runs to 16 residues. Unmatched junction bases numbered 6, after V lost 3 bases and J lost 5 bases. Germline assignment: CDR1 KGHSH and CDR2 LQKENI.

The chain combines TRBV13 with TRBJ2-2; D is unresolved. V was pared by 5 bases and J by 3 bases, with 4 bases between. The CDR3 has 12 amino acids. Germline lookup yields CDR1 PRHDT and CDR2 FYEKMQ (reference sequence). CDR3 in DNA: TGTGCCAGCAGCATATACACCGGGGAGCTGTTTTTT. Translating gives CASSIYTGELFF.